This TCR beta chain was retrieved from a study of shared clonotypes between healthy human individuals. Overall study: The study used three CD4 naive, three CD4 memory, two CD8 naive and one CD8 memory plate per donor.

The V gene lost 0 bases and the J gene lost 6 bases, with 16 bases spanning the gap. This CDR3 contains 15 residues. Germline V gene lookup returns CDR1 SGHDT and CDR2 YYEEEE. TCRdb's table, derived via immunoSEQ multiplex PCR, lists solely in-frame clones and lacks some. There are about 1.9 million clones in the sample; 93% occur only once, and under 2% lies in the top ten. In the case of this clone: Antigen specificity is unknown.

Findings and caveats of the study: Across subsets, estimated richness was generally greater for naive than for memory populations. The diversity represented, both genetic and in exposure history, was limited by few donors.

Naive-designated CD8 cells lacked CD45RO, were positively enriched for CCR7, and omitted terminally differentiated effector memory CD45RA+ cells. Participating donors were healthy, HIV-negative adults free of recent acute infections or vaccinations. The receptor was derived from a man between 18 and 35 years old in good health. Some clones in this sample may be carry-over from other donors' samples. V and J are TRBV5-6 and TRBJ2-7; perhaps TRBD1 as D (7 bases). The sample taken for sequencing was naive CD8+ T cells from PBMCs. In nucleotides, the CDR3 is TGTGCCAGCAGCTTGGGCGCAGGGGGGATCTGCGAGCAGTACTTC. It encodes CASSLGAGGICEQYF.